Listed below are T cell receptor beta chains from one sample, sequenced in a study of T-cell reconstitution after alpha-beta-depleted transplantation in children. Each CDR3 protein is one row after TCRdb ran MiXCR on the PCR reads. The sample yields about 410,000 distinct CDR3 sequences, roughly 21% seen once. Source: PBMCs from the stem cell graft donor, taken from the stem cell graft. The receptors stem from a human donor who donated a stem cell graft to a child with acute myeloid leukemia. CDR3s include the opening cysteine and the closing phenylalanine or tryptophan. A D gene is named only where the DNA matches it firmly. Expanded clones are given a class, and other clones once, few, many or no size at all.

J: TRBJ2-1; D: TRBD1; V: TRBV12-5; size: few; CDR3: CASGLLGTGLNEQFF; DNA: TGTGCTAGTGGTTTGCTGGGGACAGGGCTCAATGAGCAGTTCTTC
J: TRBJ2-7; D: -; V: TRBV21-1; size: few; CDR3: CASILAGRSYEQYF; DNA: TGTGCCAGCATACTAGCGGGACGTTCCTACGAGCAGTACTTC
J: TRBJ2-5; D: TRBD2; V: TRBV7-2; size: few; CDR3: CASSLASSGRMETQYF; DNA: TGTGCCAGCAGCTTAGCATCTAGCGGGAGGATGGAGACCCAGTACTTC
J: TRBJ2-1; D: -; V: TRBV6-5; size: many; CDR3: CASSSPKRKQGTDEQFF; DNA: TGTGCCAGCAGTTCTCCCAAACGAAAACAGGGAACGGATGAGCAGTTCTTC
J: TRBJ2-7; D: TRBD2; V: TRBV12-3/TRBV12-4; size: -; CDR3: CASSFQLAGAPEQYF; DNA: TGTGCCAGCAGTTTCCAACTAGCGGGAGCCCCCGAGCAGTACTTC
J: TRBJ2-1; D: TRBD2; V: TRBV27; size: many; CDR3: CASSLTPSGGSYNEQFF; DNA: TGTGCCAGCAGTCTTACTCCTAGCGGAGGGTCCTACAATGAGCAGTTCTTC
J: TRBJ2-1; D: -; V: TRBV20-1; size: many; CDR3: CSALGEKRAYNEQFF; DNA: TGCAGTGCGCTTGGTGAGAAAAGGGCATACAATGAGCAGTTCTTC
J: TRBJ2-1; D: TRBD1; V: TRBV3-1; size: -; CDR3: CASSLYRDRGVGRQFF; DNA: TGTGCCAGCAGCCTGTACCGGGACAGGGGAGTAGGACGGCAGTTCTTC
J: TRBJ2-6; D: -; V: TRBV28; size: many; CDR3: CASSLSGSGANVLTF; DNA: TGTGCCAGCAGTTTATCAGGGAGTGGGGCCAACGTCCTGACTTTC
J: TRBJ2-2; D: -; V: TRBV18; size: -; CDR3: CASSPWEGNTEELFF; DNA: TGTGCCAGCTCACCATGGGAAGGAAACACCGAGGAGCTGTTTTTT
J: TRBJ2-3; D: TRBD1; V: TRBV20-1; size: -; CDR3: CSTGTGGTDTQYF; DNA: TGCAGTACTGGGACAGGCGGGACAGATACGCAGTATTTT
J: TRBJ2-7; D: TRBD2; V: TRBV29-1; size: many; CDR3: CSVGRGLVGYEQYF; DNA: TGCAGCGTTGGTCGGGGACTAGTCGGTTACGAGCAGTACTTC
J: TRBJ2-1; D: -; V: TRBV28; size: few; CDR3: CASSLTVEAYNEQFF; DNA: TGTGCCAGCAGTTTAACGGTAGAGGCGTACAATGAGCAGTTCTTC
J: TRBJ2-7; D: TRBD2; V: TRBV20-1; size: many; CDR3: CSARDYLTSGSYEQYF; DNA: TGCAGTGCTAGAGATTATTTGACTAGCGGCTCCTACGAGCAGTACTTC
J: TRBJ1-2; D: -; V: TRBV15; size: -; CDR3: CATSRANWQYGYTF; DNA: TGTGCCACCAGCAGAGCGAATTGGCAGTATGGCTACACCTTC
J: TRBJ2-7; D: TRBD2; V: TRBV20-1; size: few; CDR3: CSARSAGAPEQYF; DNA: TGCAGTGCTAGATCAGCGGGAGCACCCGAGCAGTACTTC
J: TRBJ2-4; D: TRBD2; V: TRBV20-1; size: -; CDR3: CSAQTPGLADIQYF; DNA: TGCAGTGCTCAAACACCGGGACTAGCGGATATTCAGTACTTC
J: TRBJ2-7; D: -; V: TRBV7-2; size: few; CDR3: CASSPGALSSYEQYF; DNA: TGTGCCAGCAGCCCGGGGGCGTTGAGCTCCTACGAGCAGTACTTC
J: TRBJ2-7; D: -; V: TRBV20-1; size: -; CDR3: CSASHPVNYEQYF; DNA: TGCAGTGCTAGCCACCCCGTGAACTACGAGCAGTACTTC
J: TRBJ2-1; D: -; V: TRBV9; size: -; CDR3: CASSPGAGGSSYNEQFF; DNA: TGTGCCAGCAGCCCGGGGGCAGGGGGAAGCTCCTACAATGAGCAGTTCTTC
J: TRBJ2-3; D: TRBD1; V: TRBV20-1; size: -; CDR3: CSALTGFVTDTQYF; DNA: TGCAGTGCCCTGACAGGGTTTGTCACAGATACGCAGTATTTT
J: TRBJ2-1; D: TRBD1; V: TRBV12-3/TRBV12-4; size: many; CDR3: CASSLGQGGYNEQFF; DNA: TGTGCCAGCAGTTTAGGACAGGGGGGCTACAATGAGCAGTTCTTC
J: TRBJ2-1; D: TRBD2; V: TRBV5-1; size: -; CDR3: CASSSSGTSGNEQFF; DNA: TGCGCCAGCAGCTCCTCCGGGACTAGCGGGAATGAGCAGTTCTTC
J: TRBJ2-1; D: -; V: TRBV9; size: many; CDR3: CASSVADYNEQFF; DNA: TGTGCCAGCAGCGTAGCCGACTACAATGAGCAGTTCTTC
J: TRBJ1-3; D: -; V: TRBV5-1; size: -; CDR3: CASSLSAASGNTIYF; DNA: TGCGCCAGCAGCTTGTCGGCAGCCTCTGGAAACACCATATATTTT
J: TRBJ1-2; D: -; V: TRBV5-1; size: few; CDR3: CASSFVSGADYGYTF; DNA: TGCGCCAGCAGCTTTGTTAGCGGGGCTGACTATGGCTACACCTTC
J: TRBJ1-5; D: -; V: TRBV28; size: -; CDR3: CASYGRGRFQPQHF; DNA: TGTGCCAGCTACGGTCGGGGGCGTTTTCAGCCCCAGCATTTT
J: TRBJ2-7; D: -; V: TRBV7-3; size: -; CDR3: CASSRTRNYEQYF; DNA: TGTGCCAGCAGTCGTACACGGAACTACGAGCAGTACTTC
J: TRBJ1-5; D: -; V: TRBV15; size: -; CDR3: CATSAGGNQPQHF; DNA: TGTGCCACCAGCGCAGGAGGCAATCAGCCCCAGCATTTT
J: TRBJ1-1; D: -; V: TRBV3-1; size: -; CDR3: CASSQPSRGNTEAFF; DNA: TGTGCCAGCAGCCAGCCCTCGCGGGGGAACACTGAAGCTTTCTTT
J: TRBJ2-1; D: TRBD2; V: TRBV5-1; size: few; CDR3: CASSLDSVWGGRVINEQFF; DNA: TGCGCCAGCAGCTTGGATTCGGTTTGGGGCGGGAGGGTCATCAATGAGCAGTTCTTC
J: TRBJ2-6; D: TRBD1; V: TRBV12-3/TRBV12-4; size: -; CDR3: CAIRRTGAGANVLTF; DNA: TGTGCCATCCGTCGGACAGGGGCTGGGGCCAACGTCCTGACTTTC
J: TRBJ2-3; D: -; V: TRBV24-1; size: many; CDR3: CATSDSGHTDTQYF; DNA: TGTGCCACCAGTGATTCAGGGCACACAGATACGCAGTATTTT
J: TRBJ2-3; D: TRBD2; V: TRBV29-1; size: -; CDR3: CSVETSGQDTQYF; DNA: TGCAGCGTTGAAACTAGCGGCCAAGATACGCAGTATTTT
J: TRBJ1-2; D: TRBD1; V: TRBV15; size: few; CDR3: CATSRHWDSYGYTF; DNA: TGTGCCACCAGCAGGCATTGGGACAGCTATGGCTACACCTTC
J: TRBJ2-7; D: TRBD2; V: TRBV12-3/TRBV12-4; size: many; CDR3: CASSKTGTSAYEQYF; DNA: TGTGCCAGCAGTAAAACCGGGACTAGCGCTTACGAGCAGTACTTC
J: TRBJ2-7; D: -; V: TRBV15; size: few; CDR3: CATSRVHYEQYF; DNA: TGTGCCACCAGCAGAGTCCATTACGAGCAGTACTTC
J: TRBJ1-2; D: TRBD1; V: TRBV5-1; size: -; CDR3: CASSRDSPYGYTF; DNA: TGCGCCAGCAGCCGGGACAGCCCCTATGGCTACACCTTC
J: TRBJ2-5; D: -; V: TRBV27; size: -; CDR3: CASSPRLRGGETQYF; DNA: TGTGCCAGCAGTCCCCGGTTGAGGGGCGGTGAGACCCAGTACTTC
J: TRBJ2-7; D: -; V: TRBV27; size: many; CDR3: CASSPRLPPYEQYF; DNA: TGTGCCAGCAGCCCTCGACTTCCCCCCTACGAGCAGTACTTC
J: TRBJ2-1; D: -; V: TRBV20-1; size: -; CDR3: CCASRQGSYNEQFF; DNA: -
J: TRBJ2-3; D: -; V: TRBV4-2; size: few; CDR3: CASSQGIPDSTDTQYF; DNA: TGTGCCAGCAGCCAAGGGATCCCCGACTCCACAGATACGCAGTATTTT
J: TRBJ1-1; D: -; V: TRBV28; size: -; CDR3: CASSPVTRTEAFF; DNA: TGTGCCAGCAGTCCAGTTACAAGAACTGAAGCTTTCTTT
J: TRBJ2-7; D: -; V: TRBV27; size: -; CDR3: CASRLGQTHSSYEQYF; DNA: TGTGCCAGCAGACTCGGGCAGACCCATAGCTCCTACGAGCAGTACTTC
J: TRBJ2-2; D: -; V: TRBV29-1; size: -; CDR3: CSAPEGVSGELFF; DNA: TGCAGCGCTCCAGAGGGGGTGTCCGGGGAGCTGTTTTTT
J: TRBJ2-5; D: TRBD2; V: TRBV3-1; size: -; CDR3: CASSQGLAGGETQYF; DNA: TGTGCCAGCAGCCAAGGACTAGCGGGAGGAGAGACCCAGTACTTC
J: TRBJ2-2; D: TRBD1; V: TRBV6-1; size: few; CDR3: CASSVTAPGTVTTGELFF; DNA: TGTGCCAGCAGTGTAACAGCCCCCGGGACAGTAACCACCGGGGAGCTGTTTTTT
J: TRBJ2-7; D: -; V: TRBV12-3/TRBV12-4; size: -; CDR3: CASNTQGYEQYF; DNA: TGTGCCAGCAACACCCAGGGCTACGAGCAGTACTTC
J: TRBJ2-7; D: -; V: TRBV4-2; size: many; CDR3: CASSQVGDREQYF; DNA: TGTGCCAGCAGCCAAGTGGGGGACCGCGAGCAGTACTTC
J: TRBJ2-7; D: TRBD1; V: TRBV5-1; size: -; CDR3: CASSRGQGPYEQYF; DNA: TGCGCCAGCAGCCGCGGACAGGGTCCCTACGAGCAGTACTTC
J: TRBJ2-6; D: -; V: TRBV20-1; size: -; CDR3: CSALTGTGANVLTF; DNA: TGCAGTGCTCTCACAGGGACTGGGGCCAACGTCCTGACTTTC
J: TRBJ1-5; D: TRBD1; V: TRBV20-1; size: many; CDR3: CSAREGGQQPQHF; DNA: TGCAGTGCTAGAGAAGGGGGACAGCAGCCCCAGCATTTT
J: TRBJ2-5; D: -; V: TRBV25-1; size: few; CDR3: CASSEWAQETQYF; DNA: TGTGCCAGCAGTGAATGGGCCCAAGAGACCCAGTACTTC
J: TRBJ2-4; D: -; V: TRBV29-1; size: many; CDR3: CSVEVGNIQYF; DNA: TGCAGCGTTGAAGTAGGAAACATTCAGTACTTC
J: TRBJ1-4; D: -; V: TRBV29-1; size: many; CDR3: CSVAWEVGEKLFF; DNA: TGCAGCGTTGCCTGGGAGGTTGGCGAAAAACTGTTTTTT
J: TRBJ1-2; D: -; V: TRBV11-1; size: -; CDR3: CASSLIREDGYTF; DNA: TGTGCCAGCAGCTTGATCAGGGAAGATGGCTACACCTTC
J: TRBJ2-3; D: TRBD2; V: TRBV3-1; size: -; CDR3: CASSFGTSGIEDTQYF; DNA: TGTGCCAGCAGCTTCGGGACTAGCGGGATAGAAGATACGCAGTATTTT
J: TRBJ2-3; D: -; V: TRBV20-1; size: few; CDR3: CSARPPGHATQYF; DNA: TGCAGTGCTAGACCTCCGGGACATGCTACGCAGTATTTT
J: TRBJ1-5; D: -; V: TRBV12-3/TRBV12-4; size: many; CDR3: CASSLVGADQPQHF; DNA: TGTGCCAGCAGTTTAGTGGGTGCCGATCAGCCCCAGCATTTT